These 30 T cell receptor beta chains came from one sample sequenced in a study of CD8 T cells in ankylosing spondylitis. Their target antigens are unknown. TCRdb re-called the 5' RACE reads through MiXCR, storing one row per CDR3 protein. Among some 200,000 distinct CDR3 sequences, 6% to 8.5% were seen once, and the ten largest hold 13% to 15%. Study-wide points: The study identified a TCR beta motif of under ten highly homologous variants that appeared characteristic of ankylosing spondylitis blood.

Sequencing was performed on blood, either unsorted or a sorted T cell fraction (not recorded which). The source is a male donor with ankylosing spondylitis.

There are many counts of this clonotype. The chain is built from TRBV25-1 and TRBJ2-1, with a weak D call TRBD2 (6 bases). The CDR3 has 14 residues. Germline-derived CDR1 and CDR2 are MGHDK and SYGVNS. Trimming removed 6 bases from V and 4 bases from J, with 13 bases in between. CDR3 amino acids: CASRRGSLYNEQFF. CDR3 sequence (DNA): TGTGCCAGCAGGCGGGGATCCCTGTACAATGAGCAGTTCTTC.

This clonotype was counted many times. V gene TRBV28 combines with J gene TRBJ2-7; D unclear. V was trimmed by 1 base and J by 5 bases, leaving 9 bases between them. There are 13 residues in the CDR3. The germline gives CDR1 MDHEN, CDR2 SYDVKM. CDR3 protein: CASSLSGDDEQYF. CDR3 coding DNA: TGTGCCAGCAGTTTATCAGGTGATGACGAGCAGTACTTC.

This clonotype turned up a few times. This chain links TRBV7-9 with TRBJ2-7; 9 bases line up with TRBD1. This CDR3 is built from 15 residues. Germline values: CDR1 SEHNR, CDR2 FQNEAQ (reference sequence). V was clipped by 3 bases and J by 0 bases; unmatched bases: 3. The CDR3 coding sequence is TGTGCCAGCAGCTTTCGGGACAGGGCCTCCTACGAGCAGTACTTC. Amino acids: CASSFRDRASYEQYF.

This clonotype was recorded many times. The V and J genes are TRBV20-1 and TRBJ1-1; D is unresolved. The CDR3 runs 14 residues. Germline V gene lookup returns CDR1 DFQATT and CDR2 SNEGSKA (reference sequence). Trimming stripped 4 bases from V and 1 base from J, with 13 bases between. Here the CDR3 reads CSAKAGLTNTEAFF. CDR3 bases: TGCAGTGCTAAGGCGGGATTGACGAACACTGAAGCTTTCTTT.

This clonotype was detected many times. This chain connects TRBV7-9 to TRBJ1-1; possible D gene TRBD1, 5 bases. The CDR3 spans 17 residues. Germline V gene data show CDR1 as SEHNR and CDR2 as FQNEAQ (reference sequence). The V end was cut by 4 bases, the J end by 7 bases, with 25 bases between. The CDR3 loop is CASSSDETGTTLGEAFF. CDR3 nucleotide sequence: TGTGCCAGCAGCTCGGACGAGACGGGGACGACCCTGGGTGAAGCTTTCTTT.

This clonotype appeared many times. The rearrangement uses TRBV10-3 and TRBJ1-3; D is unclear. Trimming removed 0 bases from V and 7 bases from J, with 7 bases in between. The CDR3 is made up of 13 amino acids. CDR1 and CDR2 (germline): ENHRY, SYGVKD. The CDR3 coding sequence is TGTGCCATCAGTGAGTCGTTGGCGAACACCATATATTTT. This translates into CAISESLANTIYF.

This clonotype was found many times. V usage is TRBV9 and J usage is TRBJ1-4; perhaps TRBD1 as D (5 bases). This CDR3 has 15 residues. CDR1 and CDR2 (germline): SGDLS, YYNGEE. V was cut by 4 bases and J by 6 bases, with 16 bases left in between. CDR3 region: CASSLRAGRDEKLFF. For the CDR3, the DNA is TGTGCCAGCAGCCTCCGGGCAGGGAGGGATGAAAAACTGTTTTTT.

This clonotype was recorded many times. The CDR3 protein is CASTGAGSSYEQYF. In nucleotides, the CDR3 is TGTGCCAGCACAGGGGCAGGGAGCTCCTACGAGCAGTACTTC. The chain recombines TRBV27 with TRBJ2-7, with a tentative D call TRBD1 (6 bases). CDR1 MNHEY and CDR2 SMNVEV come from the germline V gene (reference sequence). Deletions cut 7 bases from V and 0 bases from J, with 13 bases between. The CDR3 contains 14 residues.

Ten or more counts support this clonotype. This CDR3 reads CASFDGYEQYF. The CDR3 DNA reads TGTGCCAGCTTTGACGGCTACGAGCAGTACTTC. The chain recombines TRBV28 with TRBJ2-7, with no clear D. With 8 bases removed from V and 3 bases from J, the gap between germline ends came to 8 bases. The CDR3 totals 11 residues. CDR1 is MDHEN and CDR2 is SYDVKM in the germline V gene.

The genes are TRBV4-2 and TRBJ1-5; 9 positions agree with TRBD1. The CDR3 has 18 residues. V lost 4 bases to trimming and J lost 0 bases; unmatched junction nucleotides: 10. The germline V gene encodes CDR1 LGHNA and CDR2 YNFKEQ. The CDR3 DNA reads TGTGCCAGCAGCCCCCGGGACAGGGATACCTTTAGCAATCAGCCCCAGCATTTT. Protein sequence: CASSPRDRDTFSNQPQHF.

This clonotype showed up many times. The chain links TRBV6-2 or TRBV6-3 to TRBJ1-1; D perhaps matches TRBD1 (5 bases). V lost 6 bases and J lost 3, with 20 bases in between. The CDR3 totals 16 residues. Germline CDR1 reads MNHEY; CDR2 reads SVGEGT. In DNA form, the CDR3 reads TGTGCCAGCAGACCTCGACAGACCCTGGGGCACACTGAAGCTTTCTTT. It yields the protein CASRPRQTLGHTEAFF.

This clonotype has ten or more counts. The CDR3 loop is CSVEGQTSYEQYF. CDR3 nucleotides: TGCAGCGTTGAAGGACAGACCTCCTACGAGCAGTACTTC. The chain combines TRBV29-1 with TRBJ2-7; a weak D match, TRBD1 (5 bases). Germline CDR1 reads SQVTM; CDR2 reads ANQGSEA. The CDR3 runs to 13 residues. V lost 1 base, J lost 0 bases, and 7 bases lay in between.

Ten or more counts support this clonotype. This chain joins TRBV20-1 and TRBJ1-4; possible D gene TRBD1, 5 bases. The germline CDR1 and CDR2 sequences are DFQATT and SNEGSKA (reference sequence). The CDR3 is 14 amino acids. Trimming pared 3 bases from V and 4 bases from J, leaving 12 bases between. CDR3 sequence: CSASPGGDNEKLFF. CDR3 in DNA: TGCAGTGCTAGCCCTGGGGGGGATAATGAAAAACTGTTTTTT.

This clonotype was seen ten or more times. This chain links TRBV5-1 with TRBJ2-2, with D perhaps matching TRBD1 (5 bases). V was cut by 1 base and J by 4 bases, with 8 bases left in between. The CDR3 runs to 14 residues. CDR1 is SGHRS and CDR2 is YFSETQ in the germline V gene. CDR3 residues: CASSLTGPTGELFF. The CDR3 nucleotides are TGCGCCAGCAGCTTGACAGGACCCACCGGGGAGCTGTTTTTT.

In this sample, this clonotype turned up many times. This rearrangement joins TRBV6-2 or TRBV6-3 to TRBJ1-1, with D possibly TRBD1 on 5 matching bases. The CDR3 runs to 14 residues. V was clipped by 2 bases and J by 3 bases, with 10 bases between them. Germline CDR1 and CDR2: MNHEY and SVGEGT. The DNA for the CDR3 is TGTGCCAGCAGTTACACCCGAGGGGACACTGAAGCTTTCTTT. It is translated as CASSYTRGDTEAFF.

As concerns this clonotype: A junction end diverges from the germline sequence, so it may reflect a read error. This chain connects TRBV13 to TRBJ2-7, with unresolved D. The germline V gene encodes CDR1 PRHDT and CDR2 FYEKMQ (reference sequence). The CDR3 sequence is 15 residues long. The CDR3: CASSLGAAFSYEQSF. As DNA, the CDR3 is TGTGCCAGCAGCTTAGGCGCGGCGTTTTCCTACGAGCAGTCCTTC.

V gene TRBV18 combines with J gene TRBJ1-5; D is ambiguous. The V gene's germline CDR1 is KGHSH and CDR2 LQKENI. V was trimmed by 0 bases and J by 8 bases, leaving 5 bases between them. The CDR3 length is 12 residues. This CDR3 is CASSPPGEPQHF. As DNA, the CDR3 is TGTGCCAGCTCACCACCAGGAGAGCCCCAGCATTTT.

This clonotype has ten or more counts. The chain carries TRBV4-1 and TRBJ2-7; D is ambiguous. Germline loops: CDR1 MGHRA, CDR2 YSYEKL. Trimming removed 1 base at V and 5 bases at J, with 6 bases between. The CDR3 runs to 12 residues. The CDR3: CASSQGANEQYF. The CDR3 DNA reads as TGCGCCAGCAGCCAAGGCGCGAACGAGCAGTACTTC.

This clonotype showed up just a few times. The chain has TRBV4-2 and TRBJ2-3; TRBD1 matches 11 bases. The CDR3 is made up of 20 amino acids. V trimming: 4 bases; J trimming: 0 bases; junction bases outside the gene matches: 15. Germline V CDR1 and CDR2: LGHNA, YNFKEQ. CDR3 residues: CASSPAPDRGRVDSTDTQYF. The DNA of the CDR3 is TGTGCCAGCAGCCCGGCACCGGACAGGGGGCGCGTAGACAGCACAGATACGCAGTATTTT.

This chain links TRBV10-3 with TRBJ2-7; TRBD1 or TRBD2 may be the D gene (6 bases each). The germline V gene encodes CDR1 ENHRY and CDR2 SYGVKD. Trimming shortened V by 10 bases and J by 0 bases, and 13 bases separated the two germline ends. This CDR3 contains 13 residues. This chain's CDR3 is CATQGRDSYEQYF. Here the CDR3 DNA reads TGTGCCACGCAGGGGCGGGACTCCTACGAGCAGTACTTC.

This clonotype came up many times. The chain couples TRBV20-1 to TRBJ2-3, with D unclear. Between the trimmed V and J ends, which lost 0 bases and 0 bases, there was a span of 4 bases. The CDR3 loop spans 13 amino acids. Germline V gives CDR1 DFQATT, CDR2 SNEGSKA (reference sequence). CDR3 DNA: TGCAGTGCTAGAGACAGAAGCACAGATACGCAGTATTTT. This codes for CSARDRSTDTQYF.

This clonotype has ten or more counts. The junction differs from germline at one of its ends, possibly a read error. The chain couples TRBV7-9 to TRBJ2-5; no clear D gene. CDR1 is SEHNR and CDR2 is FQNEAQ in the germline V gene (reference sequence). CDR3 length: 8 residues. For the CDR3, the DNA is TGTGCCAGCAGCGCACGGGACTTC. As protein: CASSARDF.

This clonotype was seen repeatedly, ten times or more. The V and J genes are TRBV10-2 and TRBJ2-7; D is unresolved. The CDR3 is 13 amino acids. Trimming shortened V by 0 bases and J by 7 bases, and 10 bases separated the two germline ends. Germline CDR1 WSHSY, CDR2 SAAADI. CDR3 coding DNA: TGCGCCAGCAGTGAGTCGCTAGTGTGGGAGCAGTACTTC. Amino acid sequence: CASSESLVWEQYF.

This clonotype was counted ten times or more. The chain joins TRBV18 to TRBJ1-2; tentatively, D is TRBD1 (6 bases). V shed 1 base and J shed 4 bases, with 10 bases lying between them. Germline V gene sequence: CDR1 KGHSH, CDR2 LQKENI. The CDR3 is 14 residues long. As DNA, the CDR3 is TGTGCCAGCTCACCACGGACAGTACGCTATGGCTACACCTTC. Translating gives CASSPRTVRYGYTF.

The chain joins TRBV6-2 or TRBV6-3 to TRBJ2-1; TRBD1 matches at 8 bases. The CDR3 has 16 amino acids. V trimming: 0 bases; J trimming: 5 bases; junction bases outside the gene matches: 6. Germline values: CDR1 MNHEY, CDR2 SVGEGT. The CDR3 DNA sequence: TGTGCCAGCAGTTACTCGGAGACAGGGGTTCACAATGAGCAGTTCTTC. This sequence encodes CASSYSETGVHNEQFF.

This clonotype was counted many times. The chain joins TRBV4-3 to TRBJ1-1, with D possibly matching TRBD1 (5 bases). This CDR3 is built from 15 residues. CDR1 is LGHNA and CDR2 is YSLEER in the germline V gene. Trimming pared 3 bases from V and 0 bases from J, leaving 11 bases between. CDR3 nucleotide sequence: TGCGCCAGCAGCCACATAGACAGCCTGAACACTGAAGCTTTCTTT. It encodes CASSHIDSLNTEAFF.

The genes are TRBV6-1 and TRBJ2-2; D is perhaps TRBD2 (6 bases). The CDR3 has 12 residues. V was trimmed by 10 bases and J by 6 bases, leaving 12 bases between them. Germline CDR1 MNHNS, CDR2 SASEGT. Here the CDR3 reads CATARDAGELFF. The CDR3 region has the DNA TGTGCCACCGCGCGGGACGCCGGGGAGCTGTTTTTT.

Many counts were recorded for this clonotype. The rearrangement joins TRBV7-9 to TRBJ2-1; D is undetermined. V was trimmed by 8 bases and J by 7 bases, leaving 9 bases between them. CDR1 and CDR2 from the germline V gene are SEHNR and FQNEAQ (reference sequence). The CDR3 is 11 amino acids. CDR3 amino acids: CASLKGNEQFF. CDR3 nucleotides: TGTGCCAGCCTGAAGGGTAATGAGCAGTTCTTC.

Ten or more counts support this clonotype. The chain has TRBV28 and TRBJ2-7; 9 positions match TRBD1. J gave up 7 bases and V 6 bases, and 4 bases lay outside the gene matches. The CDR3 has 12 amino acids. The germline CDR1 and CDR2 sequences are MDHEN and SYDVKM. CDR3 sequence reads: CASRPGTGEQYF. The CDR3 DNA reads as TGTGCCAGCAGGCCCGGGACAGGGGAGCAGTACTTC.

This clonotype was picked up many times. The chain combines TRBV14 with TRBJ2-1; 7 nucleotides agree with TRBD1. Germline V gives CDR1 SGHDN, CDR2 FVKESK. This CDR3 contains 15 residues. Trimming removed 4 bases from V and 0 bases from J; junction bases left unmatched: 3. CDR3 residues: CASSLTGSSYNEQFF. CDR3 bases: TGTGCCAGCAGCCTGACAGGGAGCTCCTACAATGAGCAGTTCTTC.